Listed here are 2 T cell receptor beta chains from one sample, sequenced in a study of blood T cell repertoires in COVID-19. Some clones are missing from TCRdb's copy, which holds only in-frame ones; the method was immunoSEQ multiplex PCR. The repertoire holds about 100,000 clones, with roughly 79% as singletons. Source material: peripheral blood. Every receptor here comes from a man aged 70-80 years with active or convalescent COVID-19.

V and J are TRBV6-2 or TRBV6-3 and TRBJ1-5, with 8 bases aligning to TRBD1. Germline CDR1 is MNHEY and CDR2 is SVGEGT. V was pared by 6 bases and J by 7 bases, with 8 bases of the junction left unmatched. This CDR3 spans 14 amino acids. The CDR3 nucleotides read TGTGCCAGCAGCCCATTCCAGGGGGCACAGCCCCAGCATTTT. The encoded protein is CASSPFQGAQPQHF.

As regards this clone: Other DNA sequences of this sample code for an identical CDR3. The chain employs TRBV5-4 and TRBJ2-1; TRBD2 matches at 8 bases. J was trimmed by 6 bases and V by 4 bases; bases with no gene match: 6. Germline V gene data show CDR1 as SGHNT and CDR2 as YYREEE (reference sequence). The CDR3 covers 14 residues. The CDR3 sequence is CASSTGRGVNEQFF. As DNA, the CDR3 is TGTGCCAGCAGCACTGGGCGGGGGGTCAATGAGCAGTTCTTC. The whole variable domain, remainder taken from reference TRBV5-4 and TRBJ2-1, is ETGVTQSPTHLIKTRGQQVTLRCSSQSGHNTVSWYQQALGQGPQFIFQYYREEENGRGNFPPRFSGLQFPNYSSELNVNALELDDSALYLCASSTGRGVNEQFFGPGTRLTVL.